The 32 T cell receptor beta chains presented below share a single source sample, sequenced in a study of radiation and T cells in renal cell carcinoma. Time point in this sample: baseline pretreatment blood. Treatment described: 15 Gy SBRT to primary tumor, nephrectomy 4 weeks later. Sequenced by immunoSEQ multiplex PCR; TCRdb stores in-frame clones only, minus some. This table holds some 100,000 clones, approximately 83% found once. The sample consisted of blood, taken from a patient whose treatment included radiotherapy and nephrectomy. The receptors originated from a man aged 60 to 69 with renal cell carcinoma.

The genes are TRBV7-9 and TRBJ1-1; D perhaps matches TRBD1 (6 bases). The CDR3 covers 13 residues. Trimming removed 5 bases from V and 6 bases from J, with 13 bases in between. Germline V CDR1 and CDR2: SEHNR, FQNEAQ (reference sequence). CDR3 protein: CASSPWDTSEAFF. Written as DNA, the CDR3 is TGTGCCAGCAGCCCTTGGGACACCTCTGAAGCTTTCTTT.

V is TRBV29-1 and J is TRBJ2-7; TRBD2 matches at 9 bases. Germline V gives CDR1 SQVTM, CDR2 ANQGSEA. With 4 bases clipped from V and 2 bases from J, the junction kept 3 bases outside the gene matches. CDR3 size: 13 residues. The CDR3 bases are TGCAGCGTTGCGTCTAGCGGGACCTACGAGCAGTACTTC. This codes for CSVASSGTYEQYF.

This clone was counted a single time. This rearrangement joins TRBV19 to TRBJ2-6; no clear D gene. V lost 9 bases, J lost 0 bases, and 9 bases lay in between. Germline CDR1 is LNHDA and CDR2 is SQIVND (reference sequence). The CDR3 runs 14 residues. The CDR3 spells CARMTCSGANVLTF. For the CDR3, the DNA is TGTGCCAGGATGACCTGCTCTGGGGCCAACGTCCTGACTTTC.

The rearrangement links TRBV19 to TRBJ1-2; 9 bases fit TRBD1. The V gene end was trimmed by 6 bases and the J gene end by 5 bases; junction bases not matched to a gene: 19. Germline V lookup: CDR1 LNHDA, CDR2 SQIVND (reference sequence). The CDR3 spans 18 residues. In nucleotides, the CDR3 is TGTGCCAGTAGGACACCATTCCTACCGGGACAGGGTCGGTATGGCTACACCTTC. Translation: CASRTPFLPGQGRYGYTF.

The chain combines TRBV9 with TRBJ2-1; D perhaps matches TRBD2 (6 bases). Between the trimmed V and J ends, which lost 5 bases and 6 bases, there was a span of 24 bases. CDR1 is SGDLS, CDR2 YYNGEE, per germline. The CDR3 is 17 residues long. CDR3 region: CASSRSTGREVGNEQFF. The CDR3 DNA reads TGTGCCAGCAGTCGTAGTACAGGCAGGGAGGTGGGCAATGAGCAGTTCTTC.

The V and J genes are TRBV29-1 and TRBJ2-3; D is undetermined. Looked up from germline, CDR1 is SQVTM and CDR2 is ANQGSEA. The CDR3 length is 12 residues. V was shortened by 6 bases and J by 7 bases, with 14 bases between the two germline ends. CDR3 nucleotides: TGCAGCGTCCGTACTCCCCGGCATACGCAGTATTTT. Its translation: CSVRTPRHTQYF.

The V gene is TRBV9, the J gene TRBJ2-1, with TRBD2 matching over 12 bases. Germline V gene sequence: CDR1 SGDLS, CDR2 YYNGEE. This CDR3 has 15 amino acids. The V and J ends lost 3 bases and 4 bases, in that order; junction bases with no gene match: 2. CDR3 sequence reads: CASSAGLAGYNEQFF. CDR3 nucleotides: TGTGCCAGCAGCGCCGGACTAGCGGGGTACAATGAGCAGTTCTTC.

This clone was seen a few times. The V and J genes are TRBV27 and TRBJ2-7; TRBD2 agrees at 7 bases. CDR1 and CDR2 from the germline V gene are MNHEY and SMNVEV (reference sequence). This CDR3 has 16 amino acids. V dropped 5 bases and J dropped 4; count of bases not matched to a gene: 14. The CDR3 loop is CASSALQGLRPYEQYF. The CDR3 nucleotides are TGTGCCAGCAGTGCGCTCCAGGGACTAAGACCTTACGAGCAGTACTTC.

V gene TRBV19 combines with J gene TRBJ1-5; no firm D call. Germline V lookup: CDR1 LNHDA, CDR2 SQIVND (reference sequence). CDR3 size: 15 residues. V gave up 1 base and J gave up 9 bases, with 16 bases separating them. The CDR3 DNA reads TGTGCCAGTAGTATAGGACTTTCAGATCCGTTGCCCCAGCATTTT. Its protein is CASSIGLSDPLPQHF.

The chain joins TRBV29-1 to TRBJ2-1; D not certain. This CDR3 comprises 10 residues. Germline lookup yields CDR1 SQVTM and CDR2 ANQGSEA. The V gene lost 7 bases and the J gene lost 8 bases, with 9 bases spanning the gap. As DNA, the CDR3 is TGCAGCGCCCTAGTATATGAGCAGTTCTTC. Encoded protein: CSALVYEQFF.

This chain uses TRBV6-5 with TRBJ2-7; 10 nucleotides agree with TRBD2. Germline CDR1 MNHEY, CDR2 SVGAGI. This CDR3 region has 15 residues. Unmatched junction bases numbered 14, after V lost 6 bases and J lost 9 bases. CDR3 region: CASRESGRAGRGQYF. The CDR3 region has the DNA TGTGCCAGCAGAGAGAGCGGGAGGGCCGGACGGGGGCAGTACTTC.

This clone was detected once. This sequence joins TRBV29-1 and TRBJ2-2; 7 bases match TRBD2. The J segment lost 3 bases and the V segment lost 2 bases, leaving 6 bases of the junction unmatched. The CDR3 loop spans 15 amino acids. CDR1 SQVTM and CDR2 ANQGSEA come from the germline V gene. The CDR3: CSVESVRGYTGELFF. The CDR3 DNA sequence: TGCAGCGTTGAAAGTGTGCGGGGGTACACCGGGGAGCTGTTTTTT.

This clone appeared a few times. V gene TRBV28 combines with J gene TRBJ1-2, with D perhaps TRBD1 (5 bases). Germline assignment: CDR1 MDHEN and CDR2 SYDVKM. CDR3 length: 14 amino acids. Between the trimmed V and J ends, which lost 5 bases and 7 bases, there was a span of 17 bases. CDR3 DNA sequence: TGTGCCAGCAGTCCGGCCCCAAGGGGAGCTGGCTACACCTTC. Encoded protein: CASSPAPRGAGYTF.

This clone has a handful of counts. V gene TRBV5-8 combines with J gene TRBJ2-7; maybe TRBD1 (6 bases). This CDR3 region has 14 residues. V lost 0 bases and J lost 4, with 11 bases in between. Per germline, CDR1 SGHTS and CDR2 YDEGEE. The CDR3 sequence is CASSLGTDAYEQYF. For the CDR3, the DNA is TGTGCCAGCAGCTTGGGGACAGACGCTTACGAGCAGTACTTC.

The gene calls are TRBV21-1 and TRBJ2-7; the table calls TRBD2, which could not be checked here. TRBV21-1 is a listed pseudogene. This CDR3 is 22 amino acids long. The CDR3 region is CASSKALAAGREAGIINYEQYF. The CDR3 DNA sequence: TGTGCCAGCAGCAAAGCTTTGGCGGCAGGGCGAGAAGCGGGCATTATAAACTACGAGCAGTACTTC.

CDR3: CASSESGQPSSYNEQFF. DNA of the CDR3: TGCGCCAGCAGTGAGTCTGGACAGCCCAGCTCCTACAATGAGCAGTTCTTC. This rearrangement joins TRBV10-1 to TRBJ2-1; maybe TRBD1 (6 bases). Germline CDR1 reads WNHNN; CDR2 reads SYGVQD (reference sequence). The CDR3 is made up of 17 amino acids. Trimming took 0 bases from V and 0 from J, leaving 12 bases between them.

The rearrangement uses TRBV7-9 and TRBJ2-7; a possible D gene is TRBD2 (6 bases). The V gene lost 4 bases and the J gene lost 3 bases, with 28 bases spanning the gap. Germline V gives CDR1 SEHNR, CDR2 FQNEAQ (reference sequence). The CDR3 spans 19 residues. The CDR3 here is CASSSRGGHPEERLYEQYF. DNA of the CDR3: TGTGCCAGCAGCTCTAGAGGAGGGCACCCTGAGGAACGACTCTACGAGCAGTACTTC.

The chain couples TRBV6-5 to TRBJ1-1; maybe TRBD1 (5 bases). Germline CDR1 is MNHEY and CDR2 is SVGAGI. CDR3 length: 15 residues. V gave up 3 bases and J gave up 3 bases, with 14 bases separating them. The CDR3 loop reads CASSYKHEGYTEAFF. In DNA form, the CDR3 reads TGTGCCAGCAGTTATAAACACGAGGGGTACACTGAAGCTTTCTTT.

The rearrangement joins TRBV19 to TRBJ2-1; 15 bases line up with TRBD2. Unmatched junction bases numbered 11, after V lost 3 bases and J lost 5 bases. The CDR3 covers 19 residues. Per the germline V gene, CDR1 is LNHDA and CDR2 is SQIVND (reference sequence). The CDR3: CASSIGLAGGPALDNEQFF. The CDR3 coding sequence is TGTGCCAGTAGTATCGGACTAGCGGGAGGGCCAGCCCTCGACAATGAGCAGTTCTTC.

V and J are TRBV4-3 and TRBJ2-7, with D possibly being TRBD2 (5 bases). V lost 0 bases and J 1 base, leaving 10 bases between the germline ends. The CDR3 is 15 residues long. In germline, CDR1 is LGHNA, CDR2 YSLEER. In DNA form, the CDR3 reads TGCGCCAGCAGCCAAGATGGGAGTCCGTCCTACGAGCAGTACTTC. It yields the protein CASSQDGSPSYEQYF.

This clone is a singleton in its sample. The V and J genes are TRBV19 and TRBJ2-5; D may be TRBD2 (8 bases). Germline V gene sequence: CDR1 LNHDA, CDR2 SQIVND (reference sequence). V was trimmed by 6 bases and J by 3 bases, leaving 20 bases between them. The CDR3 has 16 residues. CDR3 sequence: CASRSTGGTVEETQYF. DNA for the CDR3: TGTGCCAGTAGATCCACGGGGGGGACAGTGGAAGAGACCCAGTACTTC.

The chain employs TRBV18 and TRBJ2-7; 7 positions match TRBD2. Germline CDR1 reads KGHSH; CDR2 reads LQKENI. Trimming cost V 0 bases and J 2 bases; bases outside gene matches: 7. This CDR3 spans 16 amino acids. CDR3 protein: CASSPPSGLGAYEQYF. The CDR3 coding sequence is TGTGCCAGCTCACCACCGAGCGGACTAGGGGCCTACGAGCAGTACTTC.

The V gene is TRBV6-4, the J gene TRBJ2-3, with 10 nucleotides matching TRBD2. CDR1 is MRHNA, CDR2 SNTAGT, per germline. CDR3 size: 16 residues. The junction had 9 bases not matched to a gene; V was cut back by 6 bases and J by 3 bases. The CDR3 sequence: CASSPGLAEGTDTQYF. The DNA of the CDR3 is TGTGCCAGCAGCCCCGGACTAGCGGAGGGTACAGATACGCAGTATTTT.

This chain uses TRBV10-3 with TRBJ1-2, with D maybe TRBD1 (5 bases). There are 13 residues in the CDR3. Germline V gene sequence: CDR1 ENHRY, CDR2 SYGVKD. Trimming pared 4 bases from V and 3 bases from J, leaving 9 bases between. The CDR3 region has the DNA TGTGCCATCAGTGTGGGGGAGGACTATGGCTACACCTTC. Amino acid sequence: CAISVGEDYGYTF.

The chain has TRBV29-1 and TRBJ2-7; D unresolved. Trimming took 4 bases from V and 0 from J, leaving 19 bases between them. The germline V gene encodes CDR1 SQVTM and CDR2 ANQGSEA. The CDR3 contains 16 residues. DNA of the CDR3: TGCAGCGTTGTAAGGTCCTCGGGTTCATTCTCCTACGAGCAGTACTTC. It encodes CSVVRSSGSFSYEQYF.

V usage is TRBV21-1 and J usage is TRBJ1-3; whether TRBD1, the table's D call, matches the DNA was not checked. TRBV21-1 is recorded as a pseudogene. This CDR3 comprises 17 residues. The CDR3 protein is CASSSFVPDRAGNTIYF. CDR3 bases: TGTGCCAGCAGCAGCTTTGTCCCGGACAGGGCAGGAAACACCATATATTTT.

This clone was counted a single time. The chain combines TRBV19 with TRBJ1-2; D is uncertain. CDR3 length equals 14 residues. V was pared by 3 bases and J by 2 bases, with 10 bases between. Germline V CDR1 and CDR2: LNHDA, SQIVND (reference sequence). CDR3 protein: CASSMPGLNYGYTF. DNA of the CDR3: TGTGCCAGTAGTATGCCCGGACTGAACTATGGCTACACCTTC.

V gene TRBV6-1 combines with J gene TRBJ1-5; TRBD1 matches at 8 bases. Trimming cost V 5 bases and J 6 bases; bases outside gene matches: 6. CDR1 MNHNS and CDR2 SASEGT come from the germline V gene. CDR3 length: 14 residues. In DNA, the CDR3 is TGTGCCAGCAGTTTCCAGGGGGCAGGTCAGCCCCAGCATTTT. Amino acids: CASSFQGAGQPQHF.

Written as DNA, the CDR3 is TGTGCCAGCAGTGACGCTAGCGGGAGTCGCACAGATACGCAGTATTTT. Residues: CASSDASGSRTDTQYF. The V call is TRBV2, the J call TRBJ2-3; 10 bases map to TRBD2. V dropped 3 bases and J dropped 1; count of bases not matched to a gene: 4. The CDR3 runs to 16 residues. Germline V lookup: CDR1 SNHLY, CDR2 FYNNEI.

J is TRBJ2-7 and V is TRBV28, with D maybe TRBD1 (6 bases). CDR3 length: 15 amino acids. V lost 5 bases, J lost 6 bases, and 20 bases lay in between. Germline V lookup: CDR1 MDHEN, CDR2 SYDVKM. The CDR3 nucleotides read TGTGCCAGCAGTAGCACAGGGCCACAGACAGGCGAGCAGTACTTC. It encodes CASSSTGPQTGEQYF.

This chain links TRBV28 with TRBJ2-1, with 8 bases matching TRBD2. Germline V gene sequence: CDR1 MDHEN, CDR2 SYDVKM. Trimming cost V 5 bases and J 0 bases; bases outside gene matches: 6. The CDR3 contains 16 residues. CDR3 protein: CASSGAGTSSYNEQFF. The CDR3, as DNA: TGTGCCAGCAGTGGCGCCGGGACTAGCTCCTACAATGAGCAGTTCTTC.

The V call is TRBV19, the J call TRBJ2-3, with D possibly being TRBD1 (5 bases). Deletions cut 5 bases from V and 0 bases from J, with 9 bases between. Germline V lookup: CDR1 LNHDA, CDR2 SQIVND (reference sequence). This CDR3 is 14 amino acids long. CDR3 amino acids: CASSPRQSTDTQYF. DNA of the CDR3: TGTGCCAGTAGTCCTCGACAGAGCACAGATACGCAGTATTTT.